Here is one TCR beta chain with its context. This entry belongs to a study of blood T cell repertoires in COVID-19. Whole-study context: Donors in the United States, Italy and Spain gave samples during acute or convalescent COVID-19. From T cells, B-cell-depleted T cells, or PBMCs came the material, which was cDNA or gDNA.

As originally analysed: Amplification of reference gene primers provided the estimated nucleated cell counts. Method: immunoSEQ multiplex PCR; TCRdb's copy keeps in-frame clones and lacks some. V and J calls and clone size come straight from that table; D and trimming were deduced from the DNA. The sample gives under 200,000 clones, 70% to 90% of which show up once; 20% to 25% is in the top ten. Germline V gene sequence: CDR1 SGHTA, CDR2 FQGNSA. This CDR3 has 14 residues. V lost 5 bases to trimming and J lost 5 bases, with 13 bases between them. The gene calls are TRBV7-2 and TRBJ2-1; tentative D call: TRBD2 (5 bases). This TCR was sampled from a man in his 60s with active or convalescent COVID-19. Sequenced material: peripheral blood. Written as DNA, the CDR3 is TGTGCCAGCAGCAGGGAGTGGGAGAACAATGAGCAGTTCTTC. The encoded protein is CASSREWENNEQFF.